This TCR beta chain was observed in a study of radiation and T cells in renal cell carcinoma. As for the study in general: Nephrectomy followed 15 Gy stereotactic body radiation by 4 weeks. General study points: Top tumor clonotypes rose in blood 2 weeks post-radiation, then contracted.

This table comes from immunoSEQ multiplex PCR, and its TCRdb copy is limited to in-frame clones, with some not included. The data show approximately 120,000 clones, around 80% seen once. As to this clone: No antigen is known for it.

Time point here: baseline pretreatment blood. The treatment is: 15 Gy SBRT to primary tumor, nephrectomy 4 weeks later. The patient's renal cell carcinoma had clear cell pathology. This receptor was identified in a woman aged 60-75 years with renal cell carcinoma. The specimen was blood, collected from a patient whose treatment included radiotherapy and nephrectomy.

The CDR3 DNA follows: TGTGCCAGCTGCCGGGACCCGAACACCGGGGAGCTGTTTTTT. It specifies CASCRDPNTGELFF. J is TRBJ2-2 and V is TRBV7-2; D may correspond to TRBD1 or TRBD2 (5 bases each). Per germline, CDR1 SGHTA and CDR2 FQGNSA. The CDR3 extends over 14 amino acids. Trimming shortened V by 8 bases and J by 0 bases, and 10 bases separated the two germline ends.